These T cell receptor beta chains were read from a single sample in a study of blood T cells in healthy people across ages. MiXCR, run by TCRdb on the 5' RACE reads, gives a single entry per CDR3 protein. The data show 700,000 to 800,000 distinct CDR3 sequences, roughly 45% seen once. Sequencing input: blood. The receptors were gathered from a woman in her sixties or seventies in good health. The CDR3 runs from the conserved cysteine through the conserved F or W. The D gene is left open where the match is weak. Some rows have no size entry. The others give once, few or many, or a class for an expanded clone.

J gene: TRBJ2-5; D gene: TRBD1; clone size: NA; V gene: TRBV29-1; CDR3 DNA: TGCAGCGTTACGGGACAGGCCGGGGGAGAGACCCAGTACTTC; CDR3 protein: CSVTGQAGGETQYF
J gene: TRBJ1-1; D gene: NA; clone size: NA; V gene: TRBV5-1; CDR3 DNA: TGCGCCTGCAGCCCTACCGGCAGCAACACTGAAGCTTTCTTT; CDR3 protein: CACSPTGSNTEAFF
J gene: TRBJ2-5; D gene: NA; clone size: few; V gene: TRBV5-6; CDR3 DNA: TGTGCCAGCAGCTGGGGACCAACAACACAAGAGACCCAGTACTTC; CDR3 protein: CASSWGPTTQETQYF
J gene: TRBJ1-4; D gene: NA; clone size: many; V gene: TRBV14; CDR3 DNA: TGTGCCAGCAGCCAAGACCGGGCCGAGGCGTCGGGTGAAAAACTGTTTTTT; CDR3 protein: CASSQDRAEASGEKLFF
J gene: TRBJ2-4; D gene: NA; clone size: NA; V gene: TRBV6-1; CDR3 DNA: NA; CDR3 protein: CASSPSGFSGPGNIQYF
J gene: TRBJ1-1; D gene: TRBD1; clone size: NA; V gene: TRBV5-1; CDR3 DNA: TGCGCCAGCAGCGTTACAGGGGGGGGAATGAACACTGAAGCTTTCTTT; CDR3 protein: CASSVTGGGMNTEAFF
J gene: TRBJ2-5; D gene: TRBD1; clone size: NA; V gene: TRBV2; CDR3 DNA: TGTGCCAGCACCCTACAGGGGGTAGGGGAGACCCAGTACTTC; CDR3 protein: CASTLQGVGETQYF
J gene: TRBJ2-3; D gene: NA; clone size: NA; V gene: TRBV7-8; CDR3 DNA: TGTGCCAGCAGCCCAGGGTACGGGGTTAACACAGATACGCAGTATTTT; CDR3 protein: CASSPGYGVNTDTQYF
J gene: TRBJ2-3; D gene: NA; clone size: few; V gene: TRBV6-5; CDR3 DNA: TGTGCCAGCAGTTCCTCTCGACAGTCAGGCACAGATACGCAGTATTTT; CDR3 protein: CASSSSRQSGTDTQYF
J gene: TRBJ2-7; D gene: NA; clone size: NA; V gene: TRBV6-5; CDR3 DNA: TGTGCCAGCAGTTACTATCCCAGGGAAACCTACAATGAGCAGTACTTC; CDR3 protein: CASSYYPRETYNEQYF
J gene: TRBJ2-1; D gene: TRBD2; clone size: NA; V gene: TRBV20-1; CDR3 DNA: TGCAGTGCTTCGAGACTAGCGGGGAAACAATGGGAGCAGTTCTTC; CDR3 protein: CSASRLAGKQWEQFF
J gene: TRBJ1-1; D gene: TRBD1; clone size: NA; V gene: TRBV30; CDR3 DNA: TGTGCCTGGAGTGTACAGGGAACAGGACAGGTAGGGGCTCGAGCTTTCTTT; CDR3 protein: CAWSVQGTGQVGARAFF
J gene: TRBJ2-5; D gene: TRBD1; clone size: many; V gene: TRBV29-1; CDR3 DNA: TGCAGCGTTGCGGGGACAGGGGGAAACCAAGAGACCCAGTACTTC; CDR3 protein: CSVAGTGGNQETQYF
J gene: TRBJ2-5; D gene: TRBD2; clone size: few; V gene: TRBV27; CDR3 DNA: TGTGCCAGCAGTCCATTAGCGACTAGCGGGAGTCTGGAGACCCAGTACTTC; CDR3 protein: CASSPLATSGSLETQYF
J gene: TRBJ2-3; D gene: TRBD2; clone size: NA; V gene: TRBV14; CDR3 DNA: TGTGCCAGCAGCCAAGCTCGAGCGGGAAGGGATACGCAGTATTTT; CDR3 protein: CASSQARAGRDTQYF
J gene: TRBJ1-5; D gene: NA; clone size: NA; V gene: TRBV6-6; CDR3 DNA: TGTGCCAGCAGTTACTCGACAGATCAGCCCCAGCATTTT; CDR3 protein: CASSYSTDQPQHF
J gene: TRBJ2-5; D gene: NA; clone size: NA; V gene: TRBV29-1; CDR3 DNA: TGCAGCGTTGATCGACAGCAAGAGACCCAGTACTTC; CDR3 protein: CSVDRQQETQYF
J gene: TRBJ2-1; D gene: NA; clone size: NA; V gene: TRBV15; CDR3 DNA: TGTGCCACCAGCACCCCACCAGGGACCCCCTCCTACAATGAGCAGTTCTTC; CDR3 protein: CATSTPPGTPSYNEQFF
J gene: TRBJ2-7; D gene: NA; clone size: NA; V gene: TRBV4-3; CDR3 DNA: TGCGCCAGCAGCCATCCCGGGACGGCCCCCTACGAGCAGTACTTC; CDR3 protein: CASSHPGTAPYEQYF
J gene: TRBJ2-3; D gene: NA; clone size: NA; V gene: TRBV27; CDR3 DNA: TGTGCCAGCAGCCGGGAGAGAGATACGCAGTATTTT; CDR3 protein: CASSRERDTQYF
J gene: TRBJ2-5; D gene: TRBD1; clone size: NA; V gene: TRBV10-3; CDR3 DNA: TGTGCCATCAGTGTTTGGGACAGCGCACTTTCGGAGCAGTACTTC; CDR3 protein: CAISVWDSALSEQYF
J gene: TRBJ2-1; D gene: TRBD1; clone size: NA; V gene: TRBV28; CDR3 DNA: TGTGCCAGCACTCCGGGACAGGGTTATCGGAGTAGGAATGAGCAGTTCTTC; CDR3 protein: CASTPGQGYRSRNEQFF
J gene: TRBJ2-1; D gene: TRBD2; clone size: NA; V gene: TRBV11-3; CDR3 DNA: TGTGCCAGCAGCTTGAGAGGACTAGCCAATGAGCAGTTCTTC; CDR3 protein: CASSLRGLANEQFF
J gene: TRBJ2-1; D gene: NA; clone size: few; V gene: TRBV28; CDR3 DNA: TGTGCCAGTGCTGTCCCGGGCTCCTACAATGAGCAGTTCTTC; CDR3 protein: CASAVPGSYNEQFF
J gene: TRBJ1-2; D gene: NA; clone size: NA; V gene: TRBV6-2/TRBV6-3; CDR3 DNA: TGTGCCAGCAGTTACAGGGGAATGGACTATGGCTACACCTTC; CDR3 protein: CASSYRGMDYGYTF
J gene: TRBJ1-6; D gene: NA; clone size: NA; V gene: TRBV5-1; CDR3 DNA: TGCGCCAGCAGAATCGGGACGGACAATTCACCCCTCCACTTT; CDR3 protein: CASRIGTDNSPLHF
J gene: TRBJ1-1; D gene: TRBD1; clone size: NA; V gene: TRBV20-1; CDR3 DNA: TGCAGTGCAATACCGGGACAGGGGTTCACTGAAGCTTTCTTT; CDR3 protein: CSAIPGQGFTEAFF
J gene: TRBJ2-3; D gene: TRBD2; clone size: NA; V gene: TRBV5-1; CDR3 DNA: TGCGCCAGCAGCTTGGGCCTAGCGGGAGATCGGACGCAGTATTTT; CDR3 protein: CASSLGLAGDRTQYF
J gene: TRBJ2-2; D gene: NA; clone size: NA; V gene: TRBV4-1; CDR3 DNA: TGCGCCAGCAGCCAACCGAGGTCGGAGATGACCGGGGAGCTGTTTTTT; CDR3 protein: CASSQPRSEMTGELFF
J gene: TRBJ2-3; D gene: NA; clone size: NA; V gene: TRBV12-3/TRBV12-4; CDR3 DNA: TGTGCCAGCAGAGAGAATGGCAGGAGCACAGATACGCAGTATTTT; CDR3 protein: CASRENGRSTDTQYF